This TCR beta chain was retrieved from a study of human T cells and chemical hapten exposure. Study-level information: Mainly, slight library volume differences in the pool made TCR yields vary.

Whole-study findings and limits: There was no change with DPC sensitization in TCRs above 1 in 1000 frequency.

Time point indicated: patch test 2, 6 weeks after DPC sensitization. Described treatment: therapeutic diphenylcyclopropenone sensitization with weekly scalp DPC. TCRdb used MiXCR to reprocess the RACE reads, holding one entry per CDR3 protein. The data show about 350,000 distinct CDR3 sequences, with roughly 6.3% seen just once and about 6% held by the top ten. Details on this clonotype: Antigen specificity is unknown.

This TCR was recovered from a woman aged 18-29 years with alopecia areata. Some clones in this sample may be carry-over from other donors' samples. The sample consisted of whole blood, taken in connection with sensitization to the hapten diphenylcyclopropenone (DPC).

The CDR3 nucleotides are TGCGCCAGCAGCAGGGACGGGGACCAAGAGACCCAGTACTTC. Residues: CASSRDGDQETQYF. V gene TRBV5-1 combines with J gene TRBJ2-5; the D call may be TRBD1 or TRBD2 (5 bases each). CDR3 length: 14 residues. Trimming pared 4 bases from V and 0 bases from J, leaving 10 bases between. Germline CDR1 SGHRS, CDR2 YFSETQ.